Following are 20 T cell receptor beta chains from one sample sequenced in a study of blood T cell repertoires in COVID-19. TCRdb keeps only in-frame clones here, not all; method: immunoSEQ multiplex PCR. The table has tens of thousands of clones, around 90% seen once. The sequencing sample was made of peripheral blood. These TCRs come from a human donor in a cohort sampled during active COVID-19.

The genes are TRBV19 and TRBJ1-5; D call uncertain. With 6 bases removed from V and 7 bases from J, the gap between germline ends came to 13 bases. This CDR3 spans 13 amino acids. Germline V CDR1 and CDR2: LNHDA, SQIVND (reference sequence). CDR3 bases: TGTGCCAGTAGGGATGAGGGTTACCAGCCCCAGCATTTT. Translating gives CASRDEGYQPQHF.

This sequence joins TRBV25-1 and TRBJ2-3, with TRBD1 as a possible D gene (5 bases). Per germline, CDR1 MGHDK and CDR2 SYGVNS. The V end lost 3 bases, the J end lost 4 bases, and 11 bases lay between the germline ends. This CDR3 is built from 14 residues. The CDR3 bases are TGTGCCAGCAGTGACGGGCAGGGTCCAGATACGCAGTATTTT. Encoded protein: CASSDGQGPDTQYF.

The genes are TRBV2 and TRBJ1-2, with D perhaps TRBD1 (5 bases). V lost 7 bases to trimming and J lost 3 bases, with 15 bases between them. This CDR3 comprises 14 residues. Germline V lookup: CDR1 SNHLY, CDR2 FYNNEI. This CDR3 reads CASTRGGVDYGYTF. As DNA, the CDR3 is TGTGCCAGCACCCGGGGAGGGGTAGACTATGGCTACACCTTC.

The V gene is TRBV19, the J gene TRBJ1-4, with 7 bases that match TRBD1. This CDR3 has 13 amino acids. The germline CDR1 and CDR2 sequences are LNHDA and SQIVND (reference sequence). J gave up 7 bases and V 4 bases, and 3 bases lay outside the gene matches. CDR3 DNA sequence: TGTGCCAGTAGTAACAGGGGAGTTGAAAAACTGTTTTTT. Protein: CASSNRGVEKLFF.

V is TRBV5-5 and J is TRBJ2-1; a weak D match, TRBD2 (6 bases). Trimming removed 4 bases at V and 4 bases at J, with 18 bases between. The CDR3 sequence is 16 residues long. Germline CDR1 SGHKS, CDR2 YYEKEE (reference sequence). The CDR3 reads CASSPPGTQIYNEQFF. The CDR3 DNA follows: TGTGCCAGCAGCCCGCCTGGGACTCAGATTTACAATGAGCAGTTCTTC.

The rearrangement uses TRBV7-2 and TRBJ2-3; D gene ambiguous. The germline V gene has CDR1 SGHTA and CDR2 FQGNSA. V was trimmed by 5 bases and J by 1 base, leaving 10 bases between them. The CDR3 is 14 residues long. The CDR3 reads CASSPNTGTDTQYF. In nucleotides, the CDR3 is TGTGCCAGCAGCCCGAATACGGGCACAGATACGCAGTATTTT.

The J gene is TRBJ2-3, the V gene TRBV10-1; 9 nucleotides match TRBD1. The germline V gene encodes CDR1 WNHNN and CDR2 SYGVQD (reference sequence). The CDR3 runs 19 residues. V was clipped by 6 bases and J by 5 bases; unmatched bases: 21. The CDR3 loop reads CASSSGVREGQGGKDTQYF. CDR3 bases: TGCGCCAGCAGCAGTGGAGTCAGAGAGGGACAGGGAGGGAAAGATACGCAGTATTTT.

The rearrangement links TRBV6-6 to TRBJ1-1; D is uncertain. Germline assignment: CDR1 MNHNY and CDR2 SVGAGI (reference sequence). There are 13 residues in the CDR3. V was trimmed by 1 base and J by 7 bases, leaving 10 bases between them. CDR3 DNA: TGTGCCAGCAGTTACTTTAGCTTGGGTGAAGCTTTCTTT. It translates to CASSYFSLGEAFF.

Only a few counts were recorded for this clone. The chain employs TRBV7-9 and TRBJ2-7; unclear D gene. CDR3 size: 12 residues. The V end was cut by 5 bases, the J end by 0 bases, with 5 bases between. CDR1 and CDR2 (germline): SEHNR, FQNEAQ (reference sequence). CDR3: CASSGSSYEQYF. The CDR3 DNA sequence: TGTGCCAGCAGCGGTAGCTCCTACGAGCAGTACTTC.

The CDR3 region has the DNA TGTGCCAGCAGTGAAGTACAGAGCTCCTACAATGAGCAGTTCTTC. As protein: CASSEVQSSYNEQFF. The chain carries TRBV6-1 and TRBJ2-1; no clear D gene. In germline, CDR1 is MNHNS, CDR2 SASEGT. V lost 1 base and J 0 bases, leaving 7 bases between the germline ends. The CDR3 extends over 15 amino acids.

This clone came up once. V is TRBV3-1 (or the pseudogene TRBV3-2) and J is TRBJ2-7, with D perhaps TRBD2 (5 bases). Per the germline V gene, CDR1 is LGHDT and CDR2 is YNNKEL (reference sequence). The CDR3 spans 18 residues. Trimming took 0 bases from V and 1 from J, leaving 19 bases between them. The CDR3 sequence is CASSQDQDRGTASYEQYF. The CDR3 nucleotides are TGTGCCAGCAGCCAAGATCAGGATCGGGGTACGGCATCCTACGAGCAGTACTTC.

V is TRBV27 and J is TRBJ2-3, with D possibly matching TRBD2 (5 bases). The CDR3 consists of 15 residues. The V end was cut by 2 bases, the J end by 1 base, with 10 bases between. The germline CDR1 and CDR2 sequences are MNHEY and SMNVEV (reference sequence). CDR3 region: CASSLRRFRTDTQYF. In nucleotides, the CDR3 is TGTGCCAGCAGTTTAAGGAGGTTCCGCACAGATACGCAGTATTTT.

J is TRBJ1-4 and V is TRBV6-2 or TRBV6-3; 7 bases are shared with TRBD1. There are 16 residues in the CDR3. Per germline, CDR1 MNHEY and CDR2 SVGEGT. The ends lost 4 bases at V and 13 bases at J; junction bases unmatched: 18. The CDR3 DNA reads as TGTGCCAGCAGTTCCCCTAGGACAGGCGAACGTCTGAGACTGTTTTTT. Protein sequence: CASSSPRTGERLRLFF.

This chain uses TRBV6-2 or TRBV6-3 with TRBJ2-6; D remains ambiguous. The V end was cut by 2 bases, the J end by 4 bases, with 9 bases between. Per germline, CDR1 MNHEY and CDR2 SVGEGT. This CDR3 has 15 residues. CDR3 in amino acids: CASSYVVSGANVLTF. Written as DNA, the CDR3 is TGTGCCAGCAGTTACGTAGTTTCGGGGGCCAACGTCCTGACTTTC.

The rearrangement links TRBV14 to TRBJ1-2; D is possibly TRBD1 (5 bases). Germline V lookup: CDR1 SGHDN, CDR2 FVKESK. This CDR3 spans 14 amino acids. The germline V and J ends were trimmed by 0 bases and 2 bases, with 7 bases remaining between them. DNA of the CDR3: TGTGCCAGCAGCCAAGATGGGGGGAACTATGGCTACACCTTC. This codes for CASSQDGGNYGYTF. Supplemented by reference TRBV14 and TRBJ1-2, the full variable domain reads EAGVTQFPSHSVIEKGQTVTLRCDPISGHDNLYWYRRVMGKEIKFLLHFVKESKQDESGMPNNRFLAERTGGTYSTLKVQPAELEDSGVYFCASSQDGGNYGYTFGSGTRLTVV.

The chain's CDR3 is CASSFGGANEQFF. The CDR3 DNA reads as TGTGCCAGCAGCTTCGGGGGGGCAAATGAGCAGTTCTTC. V and J are TRBV5-8 and TRBJ2-1; TRBD2 matches 8 bases. This CDR3 is built from 13 residues. V dropped 2 bases and J dropped 7; count of bases not matched to a gene: 2. Germline V lookup: CDR1 SGHTS, CDR2 YDEGEE.

The table lists this clone with a count of one. The chain recombines TRBV4-1 with TRBJ1-2, with no clear D. The germline CDR1 and CDR2 sequences are MGHRA and YSYEKL. Trimming left V 0 bases short and J 6 bases short, with 8 bases between. The CDR3 is 13 residues long. In DNA, the CDR3 is TGCGCCAGCAGCCAAGATCGGGGTGATGGCTACACCTTC. This encodes CASSQDRGDGYTF.

J is TRBJ1-1 and V is TRBV28; a weak D match, TRBD1 (5 bases). Germline V lookup: CDR1 MDHEN, CDR2 SYDVKM. Between the trimmed V and J ends, which lost 7 bases and 6 bases, there was a span of 12 bases. CDR3 length: 12 residues. CDR3 loop: CASNAKGAEAFF. Written as DNA, the CDR3 is TGTGCCAGCAACGCGAAAGGGGCTGAAGCTTTCTTT. The full variable domain, its missing parts supplied by reference TRBV28 and TRBJ1-1, is DVKVTQSSRYLVKRTGEKVFLECVQDMDHENMFWYRQDPGLGLRLIYFSYDVKMKEKGDIPEGYSVSREKKERFSLILESASTNQTSMYLCASNAKGAEAFFGQGTRLTVV.

The chain has TRBV29-1 and TRBJ2-7, with 10 bases that match TRBD1. Germline values: CDR1 SQVTM, CDR2 ANQGSEA. CDR3 length equals 14 residues. With V trimmed by 6 bases and J by 6 bases, 11 bases remained unmatched. This CDR3 is CSVRPGQGSGEQYF. DNA for the CDR3: TGCAGCGTGCGTCCGGGACAGGGGTCCGGCGAGCAGTACTTC.

V is TRBV9 and J is TRBJ2-3; TRBD2 matches 12 bases. This CDR3 contains 17 residues. The V segment lost 3 bases and the J segment 1 base; nucleotides outside the gene matches: 6. CDR1 is SGDLS and CDR2 is YYNGEE in the germline V gene. As DNA, the CDR3 is TGTGCCAGCAGCGCCCCCAGACTAGCGGGAGGCACAGATACGCAGTATTTT. Amino acid sequence: CASSAPRLAGGTDTQYF. Supplemented by reference TRBV9 and TRBJ2-3, the full variable domain reads DSGVTQTPKHLITATGQRVTLRCSPRSGDLSVYWYQQSLDQGLQFLIQYYNGEERAKGNILERFSAQQFPDLHSELNLSSLELGDSALYFCASSAPRLAGGTDTQYFGPGTRLTVL.